This T cell receptor (beta chain) came from a study of blood T cell repertoires in COVID-19. Study-wide background: The study drew acute and convalescent COVID-19 samples from the United States, Italy and Spain. PBMCs, B-cell-depleted T cells, or T cells provided the cDNA or gDNA that made up the material.

V was clipped by 6 bases and J by 5 bases, with 7 bases between them. Germline CDR1 and CDR2: MDHEN and SYDVKM. This CDR3 spans 11 amino acids. Participant reports of clinical history set cohort assignment. The data were produced by immunoSEQ multiplex PCR, yet TCRdb's version contains in-frame clones alone and is incomplete. The top ten hold approximately 3.5% of the sample, which has about 120,000 clones, 65% to 85% seen once. This rearrangement joins TRBV28 to TRBJ1-2, with D unresolved. The material sequenced was PBMCs or T cells enriched from blood (not recorded which). The receptor was isolated from a woman in her 30s who had recovered from COVID-19. The CDR3 sequence is CASSSHYGYTF. CDR3 DNA sequence: TGTGCCAGCAGCTCACATTATGGCTACACCTTC.